Given below is one TCR beta chain in context. Its antigen remains unknown. PCR primers comprised 60 Vbeta and 13 Jbeta primers. In the authors' methods: The count from a later analysis was some 76 million unique TCR beta chains, some 10 million of them shared. Assay: immunoSEQ multiplex PCR; the TCRdb copy retains only in-frame clones and omits some. V, J and clone size were drawn from that table, and D and trimming were deduced from the DNA. The sample yields roughly 110,000 clones, 82% seen once. Germline V lookup: CDR1 MNHEY, CDR2 SVGAGI. CDR3 size: 15 residues. The V end lost 6 bases, the J end lost 0 bases, and 14 bases lay between the germline ends. The source of the sample is a study of cytomegalovirus exposure and HLA in healthy donors. The study, taken as a whole, reports: CMV serostatus stood as the only immune exposure information on hand.

The J gene is TRBJ1-1, the V gene TRBV6-5, with a possible D match to TRBD1 (6 bases). This receptor was taken from a man aged 25-45 years in good health and CMV-seropositive. The source material was PBMCs. CDR3 protein: CASRAGQYMNTEAFF. Here the CDR3 DNA reads TGTGCCAGCAGGGCTGGACAGTATATGAACACTGAAGCTTTCTTT.